These 12 T cell receptor beta chains came from one sample sequenced in a study of blood T cell repertoires in COVID-19. The data were produced by immunoSEQ multiplex PCR, yet TCRdb's version contains in-frame clones alone and is incomplete. Of about 50,000 clones detected, 89% appear once; the ten largest clones hold 15% to 25%. The sample consisted of peripheral blood. Receptor source: a human donor in a cohort sampled during active COVID-19.

The J gene is TRBJ1-1, the V gene TRBV14; 8 bases line up with TRBD1. This CDR3 spans 17 amino acids. Germline lookup yields CDR1 SGHDN and CDR2 FVKESK. Trimming took 3 bases from V and 3 from J; bases not matched to a gene: 12. CDR3 protein: CASSQLTGGTLDTEAFF. The DNA of the CDR3 is TGTGCCAGCAGCCAGCTCACAGGGGGGACCTTAGACACTGAAGCTTTCTTT.

V and J are TRBV2 and TRBJ1-2, with D possibly matching TRBD1 (6 bases). The V gene's germline CDR1 is SNHLY and CDR2 FYNNEI. The CDR3 sequence is 12 residues long. V was clipped by 2 bases and J by 5 bases, with 6 bases between them. CDR3 loop: CASSEQGYGYTF. CDR3 nucleotides: TGTGCCAGCAGTGAACAGGGGTATGGCTACACCTTC.

This clone was recorded only once. The chain is built from TRBV11-2 and TRBJ1-2, with D possibly being TRBD1 (5 bases). CDR1 and CDR2 from the germline V gene are SGHAT and FQNNGV. CDR3 length: 13 amino acids. Trimming pared 3 bases from V and 5 bases from J, leaving 10 bases between. This CDR3 is CASSFSGFYGYTF. The CDR3 coding sequence is TGTGCCAGCAGCTTTTCAGGGTTTTATGGCTACACCTTC. Using reference TRBV11-2 and TRBJ1-2 for the parts outside the CDR3, the full variable domain is EAGVAQSPRYKIIEKRQSVAFWCNPISGHATLYWYQQILGQGPKLLIQFQNNGVVDDSQLPKDRFSAERLKGVDSTLKIQPAKLEDSAVYLCASSFSGFYGYTFGSGTRLTVV.

The chain is built from TRBV7-2 and TRBJ2-1; no clear D. The germline gives CDR1 SGHTA, CDR2 FQGNSA. The CDR3 contains 15 residues. The V end lost 4 bases, the J end lost 16 bases, and 26 bases lay between the germline ends. The CDR3 reads CASSSELLSRAVKFF. The CDR3 bases are TGTGCCAGCAGCTCTGAGTTACTTTCGCGAGCCGTGAAATTCTTC.

The chain combines TRBV9 with TRBJ2-7, with 10 bases lining up with TRBD2. J was trimmed by 0 bases and V by 0 bases; bases with no gene match: 6. CDR1 and CDR2 from the germline V gene are SGDLS and YYNGEE. The CDR3 totals 17 residues. The CDR3 loop reads CASSVGPAGGGSYEQYF. Here the CDR3 DNA reads TGTGCCAGCAGCGTAGGTCCAGCGGGAGGGGGCTCCTACGAGCAGTACTTC.

The gene calls are TRBV11-3 and TRBJ1-1; D gene ambiguous. Trimming took 6 bases from V and 1 from J, leaving 9 bases between them. CDR1 and CDR2 from the germline V gene are SGHNT and YENEEA. This CDR3 has 13 residues. DNA for the CDR3: TGTGCCAGCAGTCGCGGCTCGAACACTGAAGCTTTCTTT. This sequence encodes CASSRGSNTEAFF.

This clone showed up just once. The V gene is TRBV5-1, the J gene TRBJ2-7, with 8 bases aligning to TRBD1. V shed 1 base, J shed 3 bases, and the junction held 6 bases outside the gene matches. CDR1 is SGHRS, CDR2 YFSETQ, per germline. The CDR3 loop spans 15 amino acids. The CDR3 is CASSLIQGQGYEQYF. The DNA of the CDR3 is TGCGCCAGCAGCTTGATCCAAGGACAGGGCTACGAGCAGTACTTC.

In its sample, this clone was seen a few times. This sequence joins TRBV6-2 or TRBV6-3 and TRBJ1-5; no clear D. CDR1 is MNHEY and CDR2 is SVGEGT in the germline V gene. The ends were cut back, 2 bases at V and 7 bases at J, with 12 bases in the middle. The CDR3 extends over 14 amino acids. CDR3 sequence (DNA): TGTGCCAGCAGTTACATGGGTTGGAGGCAGCCCCAGCATTTT. Protein: CASSYMGWRQPQHF.

The V and J genes are TRBV5-1 and TRBJ1-1, with 8 bases lining up with TRBD1. This CDR3 has 16 residues. Looked up from germline, CDR1 is SGHRS and CDR2 is YFSETQ. After removal of 4 bases from V and 0 bases from J, the junction contained 8 bases not matched to a gene. The CDR3 DNA sequence: TGCGCCAGCAGCCCGGGAAAGACAGGGGTGAACACTGAAGCTTTCTTT. Its translation: CASSPGKTGVNTEAFF.

The gene calls are TRBV29-1 and TRBJ1-2; 8 bases agree with TRBD1. Germline V gene lookup returns CDR1 SQVTM and CDR2 ANQGSEA. The J segment lost 8 bases and the V segment lost 3 bases, leaving 2 bases of the junction unmatched. This CDR3 is built from 11 residues. The chain's CDR3 is CSVETGEGYTF. CDR3 in DNA: TGCAGCGTTGAGACAGGGGAGGGCTACACCTTC. Based on the CDR3 plus reference TRBV29-1 and TRBJ1-2, the full variable domain is SAVISQKPSRDICQRGTSLTIQCQVDSQVTMMFWYRQQPGQSLTLIATANQGSEATYESGFVIDKFPISRPNLTFSTLTVSNMSPEDSSIYLCSVETGEGYTFGSGTRLTVV.

The CDR3 bases are TGTGCCAGCAGCCTTGGCGGGGGGTATGGCACAGATACGCAGTATTTT. This codes for CASSLGGGYGTDTQYF. V and J are TRBV3-1 (or the pseudogene TRBV3-2) and TRBJ2-3; TRBD2 matches at 8 bases. Germline CDR1 reads LGHDT; CDR2 reads YNNKEL (reference sequence). J gave up 1 base and V 4 bases, and 7 bases lay outside the gene matches. This CDR3 is 16 amino acids long.

This clone was counted between two and nine times. The chain uses TRBV10-1 and TRBJ2-7, with D unclear. Between the trimmed V and J ends, which lost 7 bases and 4 bases, there was a span of 11 bases. From germline, CDR1 is WNHNN and CDR2 SYGVQD (reference sequence). The CDR3 spans 12 residues. The CDR3 here is CASTALWYEQYF. CDR3 coding DNA: TGCGCCAGCACCGCACTTTGGTACGAGCAGTACTTC.